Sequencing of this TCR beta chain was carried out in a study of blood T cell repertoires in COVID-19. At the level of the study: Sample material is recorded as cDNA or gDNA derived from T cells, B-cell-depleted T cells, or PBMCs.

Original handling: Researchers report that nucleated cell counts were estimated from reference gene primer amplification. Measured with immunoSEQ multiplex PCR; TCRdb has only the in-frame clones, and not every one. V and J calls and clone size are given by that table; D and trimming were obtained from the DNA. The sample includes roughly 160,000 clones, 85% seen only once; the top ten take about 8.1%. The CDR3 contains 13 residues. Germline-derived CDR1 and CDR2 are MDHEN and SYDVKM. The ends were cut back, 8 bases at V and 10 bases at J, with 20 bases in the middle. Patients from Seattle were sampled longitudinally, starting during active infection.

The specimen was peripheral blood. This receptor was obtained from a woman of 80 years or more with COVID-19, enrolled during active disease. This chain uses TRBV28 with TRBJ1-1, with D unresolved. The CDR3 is CASSTPSALGAFF. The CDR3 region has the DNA TGTGCCAGCTCCACACCTAGCGCGCTAGGAGCTTTCTTT.